A single count supports the clone carrying this T cell receptor (beta chain). Its specificity is unknown. The PCR had 60 Vbeta and 13 Jbeta primers. TCRdb's copy holds only in-frame clones and misses some; the assay was immunoSEQ multiplex PCR. The data hold 120,000 or so clones, with around 81% observed a single time. The data were taken from a study of cytomegalovirus exposure and HLA in healthy donors. Overall study context: Among the roughly 370 genotyped donors, approximately 82% were placed in the Caucasian-associated ancestry cluster.

The CDR3 has 17 amino acids. CDR1 is MGHRA, CDR2 YSYEKL, per germline. V shed 3 bases, J shed 5 bases, and the junction held 8 bases outside the gene matches. Nominally healthy donors provided the samples, though records likely missed some immune exposures. General observations from the study: Some V segments, TRBV6-2 and TRBV6-3 among them, were indistinguishable and were therefore excluded. Later on, an analysis tied 15,000 or so TCR beta sequences to HLA alleles at 0.05 false discovery rate.

Sequencing was done on a sample of PBMCs. The chain links TRBV4-1 to TRBJ2-1, with 12 bases matching TRBD2. This clonotype was sampled from a female donor in good health and CMV-seronegative. The CDR3 coding sequence is TGCGCCAGCAGCCATCTAGCGGGAGGGCCCAGGGACAATGAGCAGTTCTTC. Its protein is CASSHLAGGPRDNEQFF.